This T cell receptor beta chain derives from a study of blood T cell repertoires in COVID-19. Study background: Sites in the United States, Italy and Spain provided acute and convalescent COVID-19 samples.

CDR3 size: 13 residues. Germline V gives CDR1 SGHNT, CDR2 YYREEE (reference sequence). Unmatched junction bases numbered 2, after V lost 0 bases and J lost 8 bases. Method: immunoSEQ multiplex PCR; TCRdb's copy keeps in-frame clones and lacks some. The sample lists about 220,000 clones, 80% to 85% occurring once. The chain recombines TRBV5-4 with TRBJ2-1, with 7 bases that match TRBD1. Sequences were obtained from peripheral blood. The TCR originated in an older woman with acute or convalescent COVID-19. The CDR3 DNA reads TGTGCCAGCAGCTTGGGACAGGGCGATGAGCAGTTCTTC. It is translated as CASSLGQGDEQFF.